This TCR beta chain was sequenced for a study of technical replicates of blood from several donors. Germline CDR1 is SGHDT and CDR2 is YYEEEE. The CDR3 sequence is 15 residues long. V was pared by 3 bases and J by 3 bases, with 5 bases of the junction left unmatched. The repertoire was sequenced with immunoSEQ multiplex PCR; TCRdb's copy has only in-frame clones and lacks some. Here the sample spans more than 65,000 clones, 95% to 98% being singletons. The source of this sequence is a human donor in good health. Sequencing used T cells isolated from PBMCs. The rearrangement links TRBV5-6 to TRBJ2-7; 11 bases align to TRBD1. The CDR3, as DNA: TGTGCCAGCAGCTGGAGTGGGACAGGGGGCTACGAGCAGTACTTC. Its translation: CASSWSGTGGYEQYF.